The text below deals with one T cell receptor beta chain. The protocol was immunoSEQ multiplex PCR, while the TCRdb copy is restricted to in-frame clones and leaves out a portion. The repertoire includes fewer than 130,000 clones, around 66% of them detected once, and about 6% sits in the top ten. This entry comes from a study of blood T cell repertoires in COVID-19. This CDR3 contains 12 residues. V lost 4 bases and J lost 2, with 5 bases in between. Germline values: CDR1 SNHLY, CDR2 FYNNEI. The chain has TRBV2 and TRBJ1-1; D is ambiguous. Sequenced material: peripheral blood. The receptor was isolated from a man older than 75 with acute or convalescent COVID-19. CDR3: CASSAVNTEAFF. In DNA form, the CDR3 reads TGTGCCAGCAGTGCCGTTAACACTGAAGCTTTCTTT.